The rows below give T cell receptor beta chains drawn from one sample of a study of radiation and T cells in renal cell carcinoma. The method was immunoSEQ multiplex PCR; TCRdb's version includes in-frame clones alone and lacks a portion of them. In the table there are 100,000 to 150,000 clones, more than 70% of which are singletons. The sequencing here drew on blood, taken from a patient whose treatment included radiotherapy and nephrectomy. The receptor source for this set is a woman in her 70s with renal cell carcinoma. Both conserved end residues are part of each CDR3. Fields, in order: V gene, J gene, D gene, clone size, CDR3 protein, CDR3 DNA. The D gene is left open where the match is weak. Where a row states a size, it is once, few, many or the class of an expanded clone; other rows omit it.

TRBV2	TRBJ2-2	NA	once	CASREQGMNTGELFF	TGTGCCAGCAGGGAACAGGGAATGAACACCGGGGAGCTGTTTTTT
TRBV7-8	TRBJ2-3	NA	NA	CASSPGGPPTDTQYF	TGTGCCAGCAGCCCGGGTGGACCCCCCACAGATACGCAGTATTTT
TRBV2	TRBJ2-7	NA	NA	CASRVQGTEQYF	TGTGCCAGCAGGGTACAGGGTACCGAGCAGTACTTC
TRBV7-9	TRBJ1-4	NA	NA	CASSFATNEKLFF	TGTGCCAGCAGCTTTGCAACTAATGAAAAACTGTTTTTT
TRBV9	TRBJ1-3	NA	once	CASSVLGGDSGNTIYF	TGTGCCAGCAGTGTCCTCGGGGGGGACTCTGGAAACACCATATATTTT
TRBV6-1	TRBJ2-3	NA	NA	CASSERRGPYGTQYF	TGTGCCAGCAGTGAACGGCGGGGGCCCTATGGGACGCAGTATTTT
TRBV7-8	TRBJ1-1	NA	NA	CASSFSTTNTEAFF	TGTGCCAGCAGCTTCTCGACAACGAACACTGAAGCTTTCTTT
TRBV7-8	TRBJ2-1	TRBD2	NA	CASTQSGGFSYNEQFF	TGTGCCAGCACCCAAAGCGGGGGGTTTTCCTACAATGAGCAGTTCTTC
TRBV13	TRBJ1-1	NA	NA	CASSLYRGSTEAFF	TGTGCCAGCAGCTTATACAGAGGGAGCACTGAAGCTTTCTTT
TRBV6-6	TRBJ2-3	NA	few	CASSYWGPVDTQYF	TGTGCCAGCAGTTACTGGGGGCCGGTAGATACGCAGTATTTT
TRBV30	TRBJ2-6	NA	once	CAWRWGDLSGANVLTF	TGTGCCTGGAGGTGGGGGGACCTCTCTGGGGCCAACGTCCTGACTTTC
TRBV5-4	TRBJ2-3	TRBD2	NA	CASTLAGGRTDTQYF	TGTGCCAGCACACTAGCGGGGGGGCGTACAGATACGCAGTATTTT
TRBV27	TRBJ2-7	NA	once	CASSPALRYEQYF	TGTGCCAGCAGCCCGGCTTTACGGTACGAGCAGTACTTC
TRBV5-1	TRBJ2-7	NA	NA	CASSERPAGEQYF	TGCGCCAGCAGCGAACGACCCGCGGGGGAGCAGTACTTC
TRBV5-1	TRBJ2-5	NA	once	CASSSLADQETQYF	TGCGCCAGCAGCTCCTTAGCAGACCAAGAGACCCAGTACTTC
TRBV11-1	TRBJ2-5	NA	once	CASSSVTGNSVETQYF	TGTGCCAGCAGCTCCGTAACAGGGAACTCGGTGGAGACCCAGTACTTC
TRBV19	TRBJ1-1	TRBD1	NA	CASTSTGAGRTEAFF	TGTGCCAGTACCTCAACAGGGGCCGGTCGGACTGAAGCTTTCTTT
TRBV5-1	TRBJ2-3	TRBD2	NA	CASSLVASGGADTQYF	TGCGCCAGCAGCTTGGTCGCTAGCGGGGGGGCAGATACGCAGTATTTT
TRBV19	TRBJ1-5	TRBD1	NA	CASSIVLGTGDNQPQHF	TGTGCCAGTAGTATAGTATTGGGGACAGGAGATAATCAGCCCCAGCATTTT
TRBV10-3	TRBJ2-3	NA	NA	CASGMGDTQYF	TGTGCCTCAGGTATGGGAGATACGCAGTATTTT
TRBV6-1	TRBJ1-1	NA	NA	CASSEYPDGWGDTEAFF	TGTGCCAGCAGTGAATACCCCGATGGATGGGGGGACACTGAAGCTTTCTTT
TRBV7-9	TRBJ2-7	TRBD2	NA	CASSPSGGIPYEQYF	TGTGCCAGCAGCCCTAGCGGGGGGATCCCCTACGAGCAGTACTTC
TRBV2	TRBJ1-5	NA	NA	CASSEGGRRRFQPQHF	TGTGCCAGCAGTGAGGGGGGCAGGCGGAGGTTTCAGCCCCAGCATTTT
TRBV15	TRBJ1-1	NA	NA	CATSRDQGITEAFF	TGTGCCACCAGCAGAGATCAGGGGATTACTGAAGCTTTCTTT
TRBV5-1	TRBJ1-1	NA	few	CASSSSRVGGNTEAFF	TGCGCCAGCAGCTCTTCCAGGGTGGGTGGGAACACTGAAGCTTTCTTT
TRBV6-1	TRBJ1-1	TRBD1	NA	CASSMGTANTEAFF	TGTGCCAGCAGTATGGGGACAGCGAACACTGAAGCTTTCTTT
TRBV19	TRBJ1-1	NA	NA	CASSIVNMGASEAFF	TGTGCCAGTAGTATAGTAAATATGGGGGCCTCTGAAGCTTTCTTT
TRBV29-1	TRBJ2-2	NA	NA	CSVGRANTGELFF	TGCAGCGTTGGCAGGGCGAACACCGGGGAGCTGTTTTTT
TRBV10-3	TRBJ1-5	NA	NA	CAASGGIPNQPQHF	TGTGCCGCCTCCGGGGGGATCCCCAATCAGCCCCAGCATTTT
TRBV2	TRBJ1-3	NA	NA	CASAQDSGNTIYF	TGTGCCAGCGCCCAAGACTCTGGAAACACCATATATTTT
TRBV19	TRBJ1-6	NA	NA	CASSMGTSTSPLHF	TGTGCCAGTAGTATGGGGACATCGACCTCACCCCTCCACTTT
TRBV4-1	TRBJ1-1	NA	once	CASSQEGVNTEAFF	TGCGCCAGCAGCCAAGAAGGTGTGAACACTGAAGCTTTCTTT
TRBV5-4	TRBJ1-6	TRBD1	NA	CASSLWEGQGNSPLHF	TGTGCCAGCAGCTTGTGGGAAGGACAGGGCAATTCACCCCTCCACTTT
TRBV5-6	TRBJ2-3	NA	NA	CASSLTSTDTQYF	TGTGCCAGCAGCCTCACTAGCACAGATACGCAGTATTTT
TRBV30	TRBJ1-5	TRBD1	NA	CAWSAGQGFNQPQHF	TGTGCCTGGAGTGCTGGACAGGGATTCAATCAGCCCCAGCATTTT
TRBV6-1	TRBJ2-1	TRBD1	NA	CASSGGGQGSPYNEQFF	TGTGCCAGCAGTGGGGGCGGACAGGGGAGCCCCTACAATGAGCAGTTCTTC
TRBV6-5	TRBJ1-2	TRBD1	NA	CASSTTGGATGYTF	TGTGCCAGCAGTACTACAGGGGGCGCAACTGGCTACACCTTC
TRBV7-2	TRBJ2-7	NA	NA	CASSLITTYEQYF	TGTGCCAGCAGCTTAATCACAACCTACGAGCAGTACTTC
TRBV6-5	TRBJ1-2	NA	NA	CASSPQINYGYTF	TGTGCCAGCAGTCCCCAGATAAACTATGGCTACACCTTC
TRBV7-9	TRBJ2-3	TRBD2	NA	CASSRGGADTQYF	TGTGCCAGCAGCCGGGGGGGCGCAGATACGCAGTATTTT
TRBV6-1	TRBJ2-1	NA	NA	CASIQVARSYNEQFF	TGTGCCAGCATTCAGGTAGCGAGATCCTACAATGAGCAGTTCTTC
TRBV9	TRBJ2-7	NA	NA	CASSLRGDRAYEQYF	TGTGCCAGCAGCCTACGCGGGGACAGAGCCTACGAGCAGTACTTC
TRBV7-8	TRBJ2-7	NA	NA	CASSVLGTYEQYF	TGTGCCAGCAGCGTTCTAGGTACCTACGAGCAGTACTTC
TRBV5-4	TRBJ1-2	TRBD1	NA	CASSPGTGSNYGYTF	TGTGCCAGCAGCCCTGGGACAGGATCCAACTATGGCTACACCTTC
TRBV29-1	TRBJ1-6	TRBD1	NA	CSVGDRGRPLHF	TGCAGCGTTGGGGACAGGGGGCGGCCCCTCCACTTT
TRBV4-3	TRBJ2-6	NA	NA	CASSQEVGVGANVLTF	TGCGCCAGCAGCCAAGAGGTCGGGGTCGGGGCCAACGTCCTGACTTTC
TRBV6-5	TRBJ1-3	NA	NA	CASSGQNSGNTIYF	TGTGCCAGCAGTGGACAAAACTCTGGAAACACCATATATTTT
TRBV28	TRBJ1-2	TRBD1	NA	CASSLGTGGNGYTF	TGTGCCAGCAGTTTAGGGACAGGGGGGAATGGCTACACCTTC
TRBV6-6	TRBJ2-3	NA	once	CASSYTRDTDTQYF	TGTGCCAGCAGTTACACTAGAGACACAGATACGCAGTATTTT
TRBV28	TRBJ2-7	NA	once	CATRRAEQYF	TGTGCCACTCGCAGGGCCGAGCAGTACTTC
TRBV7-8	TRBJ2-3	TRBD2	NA	CASSVKGAGRGDTQYF	TGTGCCAGCAGCGTTAAGGGAGCGGGGCGGGGAGATACGCAGTATTTT
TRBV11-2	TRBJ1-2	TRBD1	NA	CASSLGPGTGYGYTF	TGTGCCAGCAGCTTAGGGCCGGGGACAGGCTATGGCTACACCTTC
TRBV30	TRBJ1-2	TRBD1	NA	CAWRGETGVHGYTF	TGTGCCTGGAGGGGGGAAACAGGGGTGCACGGCTACACCTTC
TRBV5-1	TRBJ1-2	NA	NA	CASSLAGGYDYGYTF	TGCGCCAGCAGCTTGGCCGGGGGGTACGACTATGGCTACACCTTC
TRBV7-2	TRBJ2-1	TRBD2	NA	CASSPWGLAGVDEQFF	TGTGCCAGCAGCCCCTGGGGACTAGCGGGGGTCGATGAGCAGTTCTTC
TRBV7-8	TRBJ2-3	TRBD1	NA	CASSPRTGKTVDTQYF	TGTGCCAGCAGCCCCCGGACAGGGAAGACCGTAGATACGCAGTATTTT
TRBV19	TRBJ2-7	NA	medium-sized	CASSIMGVSDEQYF	TGTGCCAGTAGTATTATGGGGGTCAGTGACGAGCAGTACTTC